Each of the 27 T cell receptor beta chains below was sequenced from the same sample in a study of T cell repertoires in cytomegalovirus infection. TCRdb re-analysed the reads in MiXCR, keeping a single row per CDR3 protein. The sample consists of fewer than 250,000 distinct CDR3 sequences, 10% to 15% of them appearing once. Material: PBMCs. These receptors all stem from a human donor in good health (CMV status not recorded). Some clones in this sample may be carry-over from other donors' samples.

The chain combines TRBV2 with TRBJ1-5; D remains unclear. This CDR3 has 16 amino acids. Germline lookup yields CDR1 SNHLY and CDR2 FYNNEI. Trimming stripped 0 bases from V and 4 bases from J, with 13 bases between. The CDR3 protein is CASSEAFRQLNQPQHF. The CDR3 DNA reads TGTGCCAGCAGTGAAGCGTTTAGACAACTAAATCAGCCCCAGCATTTT. The variable domain in full, with the rest retrieved from reference TRBV2 and TRBJ1-5, is EPEVTQTPSHQVTQMGQEVILRCVPISNHLYFYWYRQILGQKVEFLVSFYNNEISEKSEIFDDQFSVERPDGSNFTLKIRSTKLEDSAMYFCASSEAFRQLNQPQHFGDGTRLSIL.

This clonotype has ten or more counts. The chain carries TRBV2 and TRBJ2-3; 7 bases align to TRBD1. CDR1 and CDR2 from the germline V gene are SNHLY and FYNNEI. Unmatched junction bases numbered 8, after V lost 4 bases and J lost 1 base. The CDR3 totals 16 residues. CDR3 in amino acids: CASSGAGGVGTDTQYF. In nucleotides, the CDR3 is TGTGCCAGCAGTGGTGCAGGGGGTGTCGGCACAGATACGCAGTATTTT. The complete variable domain, with remaining parts taken from reference TRBV2 and TRBJ2-3, reads EPEVTQTPSHQVTQMGQEVILRCVPISNHLYFYWYRQILGQKVEFLVSFYNNEISEKSEIFDDQFSVERPDGSNFTLKIRSTKLEDSAMYFCASSGAGGVGTDTQYFGPGTRLTVL.

The genes are TRBV5-4 and TRBJ2-7, with 8 bases identical to TRBD1. J lost 4 bases, V lost 4 bases, and 13 bases had no gene match. In germline, CDR1 is SGHNT, CDR2 YYREEE (reference sequence). The CDR3 is 16 residues long. The CDR3 DNA sequence: TGTGCCAGCAGCCTCCCAGGGACAGGAACAGGGTACGAGCAGTACTTC. Protein: CASSLPGTGTGYEQYF.

This clonotype occurred many times. The chain has TRBV19 and TRBJ2-3; unclear D gene. With 3 bases removed from V and 5 bases from J, the gap between germline ends came to 18 bases. This CDR3 has 16 residues. Germline V gene data show CDR1 as LNHDA and CDR2 as SQIVND (reference sequence). In DNA form, the CDR3 reads TGTGCCAGTAGTATTCCGGCCGGGCTCGAAGGAGATACGCAGTATTTT. Protein product: CASSIPAGLEGDTQYF.

On this clonotype: This clone may be a read error of a much larger clone one base away. The J gene is TRBJ2-7, the V gene TRBV6-1, with 8 bases that match TRBD1. The CDR3 has 12 amino acids. The germline gives CDR1 MNHNS, CDR2 SASEGT. The CDR3 protein is CVSSPEQGGQYF. As DNA, the CDR3 is TGTGTCAGCAGTCCAGAACAGGGGGGGCAGTACTTC.

This clonotype was detected ten times or more. This rearrangement joins TRBV7-2 to TRBJ2-5; D is unclear. Germline V lookup: CDR1 SGHTA, CDR2 FQGNSA. The CDR3 has 13 residues. Trimming cost V 2 bases and J 1 base, with 5 bases left between them. CDR3: CASSLPAQETQYF. The CDR3 DNA sequence: TGTGCCAGCAGCTTACCAGCCCAAGAGACCCAGTACTTC.

This rearrangement joins TRBV6-2 or TRBV6-3 to TRBJ2-7; 7 bases map to TRBD1. CDR3 size: 15 residues. V shed 0 bases, J shed 2 bases, and the junction held 4 bases outside the gene matches. Germline lookup yields CDR1 MNHEY and CDR2 SVGEGT. CDR3 nucleotide sequence: TGTGCCAGCAGTTACTCGAAGACAGGGACCTACGAGCAGTACTTC. Its protein product is CASSYSKTGTYEQYF.

This clonotype was seen at least ten times. The gene calls are TRBV7-2 and TRBJ1-6; D is unresolved. This CDR3 has 15 amino acids. V was pared by 4 bases and J by 4 bases, with 11 bases between. Germline V gives CDR1 SGHTA, CDR2 FQGNSA. The CDR3: CASSSPPPYNSPLHF. Here the CDR3 DNA reads TGTGCCAGCAGCTCCCCCCCCCCTTATAATTCACCCCTCCACTTT. The full variable domain, with the rest looked up from reference TRBV7-2 and TRBJ1-6, is GAGVSQSPSNKVTEKGKDVELRCDPISGHTALYWYRQSLGQGLEFLIYFQGNSAPDKSGLPSDRFSAERTGGSVSTLTIQRTQQEDSAVYLCASSSPPPYNSPLHFGNGTRLTVT.

This clonotype was detected only a few times. The rearrangement uses TRBV5-1 and TRBJ2-1; tentatively, D is TRBD1 (6 bases). CDR3 length equals 16 residues. Per the germline V gene, CDR1 is SGHRS and CDR2 is YFSETQ. V gave up 3 bases and J gave up 4 bases, with 17 bases separating them. The CDR3 protein is CASSSTGRTGYNEQFF. CDR3 bases: TGCGCCAGCAGCTCTACAGGGAGAACGGGATACAATGAGCAGTTCTTC. Together with reference TRBV5-1 and TRBJ2-1, the CDR3 gives the full variable domain: KAGVTQTPRYLIKTRGQQVTLSCSPISGHRSVSWYQQTPGQGLQFLFEYFSETQRNKGNFPGRFSGRQFSNSRSEMNVSTLELGDSALYLCASSSTGRTGYNEQFFGPGTRLTVL.

V and J are TRBV12-3 or TRBV12-4 and TRBJ2-1; TRBD1 matches at 10 bases. V trimming: 3 bases; J trimming: 5 bases; junction bases outside the gene matches: 7. The CDR3 contains 16 residues. The CDR3 here is CASSLLGTGDHNEQFF. The CDR3 nucleotides are TGTGCCAGCAGTTTGCTTGGGACAGGGGATCACAATGAGCAGTTCTTC.

The rearrangement links TRBV9 to TRBJ2-4; 10 nucleotides agree with TRBD1. V was clipped by 4 bases and J by 5 bases; unmatched bases: 6. The CDR3 sequence is 15 residues long. CDR1 is SGDLS, CDR2 YYNGEE, per germline. The CDR3 nucleotides read TGTGCCAGCAGCCCACGGACAGGGGGGGAAAACATTCAGTACTTC. It yields the protein CASSPRTGGENIQYF.

The table lists this clonotype with a few counts. The gene calls are TRBV29-1 and TRBJ2-3; 9 bases agree with TRBD1. The germline V gene encodes CDR1 SQVTM and CDR2 ANQGSEA. The CDR3 totals 14 residues. V lost 8 bases and J lost 3; bases outside the gene matches: 9. This CDR3 is CSFSPQGATDTQYF. The CDR3 nucleotides read TGCAGCTTTTCCCCACAGGGGGCAACAGATACGCAGTATTTT.

This clonotype was found a few times. The chain combines TRBV28 with TRBJ2-3, with 9 bases identical to TRBD2. J gave up 1 base and V 7 bases, and 18 bases lay outside the gene matches. Germline CDR1 and CDR2: MDHEN and SYDVKM. CDR3 length: 19 amino acids. The CDR3 reads CASTPPGGRVWTGTDTQYF. The CDR3 DNA follows: TGTGCCAGCACCCCTCCGGGCGGGAGGGTATGGACGGGCACAGATACGCAGTATTTT.

This clonotype was seen many times. V usage is TRBV7-2 and J usage is TRBJ1-5; no clear D gene. V lost 6 bases and J 0 bases, leaving 15 bases between the germline ends. The germline V gene encodes CDR1 SGHTA and CDR2 FQGNSA. The CDR3 has 16 amino acids. The DNA of the CDR3 is TGTGCCAGCAGTCTTCGACATTCCTATAGCAATCAGCCCCAGCATTTT. Translating gives CASSLRHSYSNQPQHF.

This clonotype showed up many times. V gene TRBV7-9 combines with J gene TRBJ2-7; 7 positions agree with TRBD2. Germline V gene lookup returns CDR1 SEHNR and CDR2 FQNEAQ (reference sequence). Germline trimming cut 5 bases from V and 2 bases from J; bases unmatched to any gene: 9. The CDR3 extends over 15 amino acids. CDR3 in DNA: TGTGCCAGCAGCCCCTGGGGGGGGAGGGCCTACGAGCAGTACTTC. This codes for CASSPWGGRAYEQYF.

The chain carries TRBV20-1 and TRBJ1-6; D remains ambiguous. The V end lost 6 bases, the J end lost 0 bases, and 12 bases lay between the germline ends. Germline V gene data show CDR1 as DFQATT and CDR2 as SNEGSKA (reference sequence). The CDR3 is made up of 15 amino acids. CDR3 nucleotides: TGCAGTGCCCGCTCATCTAGCTCCTATAATTCACCCCTCCACTTT. Translating it yields CSARSSSSYNSPLHF.

This clonotype was counted at least ten times. CDR3 nucleotides: TGTGCCAGCAGTGGGCCGGGACTGCCTCAACAGTACTTC. As protein: CASSGPGLPQQYF. The chain recombines TRBV28 with TRBJ2-7, with D possibly matching TRBD2 (6 bases). Germline loops: CDR1 MDHEN, CDR2 SYDVKM. V was cut by 5 bases and J by 10 bases, with 18 bases left in between. This CDR3 is 13 amino acids long. The variable domain in full, with the rest retrieved from reference TRBV28 and TRBJ2-7, is DVKVTQSSRYLVKRTGEKVFLECVQDMDHENMFWYRQDPGLGLRLIYFSYDVKMKEKGDIPEGYSVSREKKERFSLILESASTNQTSMYLCASSGPGLPQQYFGPGTRLTVT.

In regard to this clonotype: This clone may be a read error of a much larger clone one base away. The chain uses TRBV14 and TRBJ1-1; 8 bases align to TRBD1. Germline V lookup: CDR1 SGHDN, CDR2 FVKESK. CDR3 length: 15 amino acids. In nucleotides, the CDR3 is TGTGCCAGCAGCCAGAGGACAGGGTGGAACGCTGAAGCTTTCTTT. It is translated as CASSQRTGWNAEAFF.

This clonotype was seen repeatedly, ten times or more. The chain links TRBV28 to TRBJ1-5; a possible D gene is TRBD1 (5 bases). CDR1 MDHEN and CDR2 SYDVKM come from the germline V gene. V lost 6 bases, J lost 3 bases, and 15 bases lay in between. The CDR3 loop spans 15 amino acids. The CDR3, as DNA: TGTGCCAGCAGCGGGACCCAAATCAACAATCAGCCCCAGCATTTT. It translates to CASSGTQINNQPQHF. The whole variable domain, filled in from reference TRBV28 and TRBJ1-5, reads DVKVTQSSRYLVKRTGEKVFLECVQDMDHENMFWYRQDPGLGLRLIYFSYDVKMKEKGDIPEGYSVSREKKERFSLILESASTNQTSMYLCASSGTQINNQPQHFGDGTRLSIL.

This clonotype was detected ten times or more. V usage is TRBV12-3 or TRBV12-4 and J usage is TRBJ2-3, with unresolved D. The CDR3 has 13 amino acids. V lost 1 base and J lost 2, with 4 bases in between. Here the CDR3 reads CASSLGFTDTQYF. DNA for the CDR3: TGTGCCAGCAGTTTAGGATTCACAGATACGCAGTATTTT.

This clonotype was counted many times. The V call is TRBV6-1, the J call TRBJ2-1, with D perhaps matching TRBD1 (5 bases). Deletions cut 5 bases from V and 8 bases from J, with 19 bases between. The CDR3 is 15 amino acids. CDR1 MNHNS and CDR2 SASEGT come from the germline V gene. CDR3 bases: TGTGCCAGCAGTCCGACCGTCCAGGGTTGGGATGAGCAGTTCTTC. This encodes CASSPTVQGWDEQFF.

This clonotype was detected only a few times. The rearrangement uses TRBV5-4 and TRBJ2-3; a weak D match, TRBD1 (6 bases). CDR3 length: 13 amino acids. Trimming shortened V by 3 bases and J by 2 bases, and 7 bases separated the two germline ends. Germline CDR1 SGHNT, CDR2 YYREEE (reference sequence). This CDR3 is CASSWDNTDTQYF. The CDR3 region has the DNA TGTGCCAGCAGCTGGGACAACACAGATACGCAGTATTTT.

The J gene is TRBJ2-7, the V gene TRBV20-1, with D perhaps matching TRBD1 (6 bases). Trimming left V 4 bases short and J 3 bases short, with 16 bases between. CDR3 length equals 14 residues. The germline gives CDR1 DFQATT, CDR2 SNEGSKA (reference sequence). CDR3 nucleotide sequence: TGCAGTGCTATCCTCAACAGGGCCATCTACGAGCAGTACTTC. Its protein is CSAILNRAIYEQYF.

This clonotype was detected ten times or more. The CDR3 DNA reads as TGTGCCAGCAGTTTCGCAGCGCCCATATATACGCAGTATTTT. Translated, it gives CASSFAAPIYTQYF. This chain links TRBV28 with TRBJ2-3; D not certain. V dropped 3 bases and J dropped 7 bases, with 14 bases sitting between them. CDR3 length: 14 residues. Germline CDR1 reads MDHEN; CDR2 reads SYDVKM.

The V and J genes are TRBV2 and TRBJ1-2; TRBD1 is a possible D gene (6 bases). CDR1 is SNHLY and CDR2 is FYNNEI in the germline V gene. Trimming left V 4 bases short and J 7 bases short, with 10 bases between. This CDR3 is built from 12 residues. CDR3 sequence: CASSAGGIGYTF. CDR3 nucleotide sequence: TGTGCCAGCAGTGCCGGGGGCATTGGCTACACCTTC.

The sample holds a few counts of this clonotype. A read error may be the cause here, since a much bigger clone is one base away. The chain is built from TRBV6-1 and TRBJ2-5, with D uncertain. Germline CDR1 and CDR2: MNHNS and SASEGT. CDR3 length: 10 residues. The V end was cut by 6 bases, the J end by 5 bases, with 4 bases between. CDR3 coding DNA: TGTGCCAGCAGCTTTGAGACCCAGTACTTC. It encodes CASSFETQYF.

This clonotype was recorded many times. This rearrangement joins TRBV11-1 to TRBJ2-1, with D unresolved. Trimming cost V 1 base and J 7 bases, with 11 bases left between them. CDR1 and CDR2 (germline): SGHAT, FQDESV (reference sequence). The CDR3 contains 14 residues. The CDR3 region is CASSLERKGNEQFF. CDR3 in DNA: TGTGCCAGCAGCTTAGAGCGAAAAGGGAATGAGCAGTTCTTC.